The sequence of this T cell receptor beta chain was determined in a study of T cell responses to AZD1222 COVID-19 vaccine. Whole-study results and caveats: The reported proportion of spike-specific TCRs targeting unmutated variant regions was nearly half. Among AZD1222 vaccinees, only five or six were seropositive at baseline.

Profiled with immunoSEQ multiplex PCR; TCRdb holds only in-frame clones, not every one. The sample holds 150,000 or so clones; about nine tenths are singletons and the top ten take under 1.5%. About this clone: The antigen remains undetermined.

Deletions cut 4 bases from V and 5 bases from J, with 6 bases between. This CDR3 region has 13 residues. CDR1 LGHDT and CDR2 YNNKEL come from the germline V gene (reference sequence). The sequence was obtained from an adult who received the AZD1222 COVID-19 vaccine. The chain is built from TRBV3-1 (or the pseudogene TRBV3-2) and TRBJ1-6; D is unclear. The sequences come from peripheral blood, collected 28 days after the second AZD1222 dose. CDR3 protein: CASSRTDNSPLHF. CDR3 sequence (DNA): TGTGCCAGCAGCCGGACGGATAATTCACCCCTCCACTTT.